What follows are 29 T cell receptor beta chains derived from one specimen sequenced in a study of a mutant IDH1 vaccine in newly diagnosed glioma. Using immunoSEQ multiplex PCR, the repertoire was profiled, and TCRdb retains in-frame clones only, with some absent. Of around 92,000 clones listed, 70% to 90% are singletons. Time point specified: baseline, week 1 (first vaccination visit). Specified treatment: pre-vaccination baseline after standard-of-care therapy. The starting material was PBMCs, obtained from a glioma patient treated with radiotherapy, temozolomide or both. These TCRs come from a woman in her fifties or sixties with glioma.

The CDR3 sequence is CASSNVNTGELFF. DNA of the CDR3: TGTGCCAGCAGCAACGTTAACACCGGGGAGCTGTTTTTT. The chain uses TRBV9 and TRBJ2-2, with D hard to call. V lost 4 bases and J lost 2, with 6 bases in between. This CDR3 has 13 residues. Germline V gene sequence: CDR1 SGDLS, CDR2 YYNGEE. Variable domain in full (rest from reference TRBV9 and TRBJ2-2): DSGVTQTPKHLITATGQRVTLRCSPRSGDLSVYWYQQSLDQGLQFLIQYYNGEERAKGNILERFSAQQFPDLHSELNLSSLELGDSALYFCASSNVNTGELFFGEGSRLTVL.

CDR3 loop: CASSPLTGYMSSYEQYF. The CDR3 bases are TGCGCCAGCAGCCCCCTGACTGGATATATGAGCTCCTACGAGCAGTACTTC. This chain uses TRBV5-1 with TRBJ2-7; D ambiguous. Germline V CDR1 and CDR2: SGHRS, YFSETQ. Trimming took 4 bases from V and 0 from J, leaving 20 bases between them. CDR3 length: 17 amino acids.

V and J are TRBV19 and TRBJ1-5; D perhaps matches TRBD1 (5 bases). Trimming took 1 base from V and 1 from J, leaving 8 bases between them. The CDR3 runs 15 residues. Germline loops: CDR1 LNHDA, CDR2 SQIVND (reference sequence). CDR3 sequence (DNA): TGTGCCAGTAGTATAGGACGACAGAGCAATCAGCCCCAGCATTTT. The encoded protein is CASSIGRQSNQPQHF.

The gene calls are TRBV2 and TRBJ1-4; TRBD1 matches 10 bases. Germline loops: CDR1 SNHLY, CDR2 FYNNEI. V lost 5 bases and J lost 6; bases outside the gene matches: 3. This CDR3 contains 14 residues. The CDR3 sequence is CASSRDRGDEKLFF. CDR3 DNA sequence: TGTGCCAGCAGTAGGGACAGGGGAGATGAAAAACTGTTTTTT.

The chain combines TRBV5-1 with TRBJ2-7; D remains ambiguous. The CDR3 runs 14 residues. Trimming left V 2 bases short and J 2 bases short, with 11 bases between. Germline V gene data show CDR1 as SGHRS and CDR2 as YFSETQ. The chain's CDR3 is CASSFTAGTYEQYF. CDR3 bases: TGCGCCAGCAGCTTCACCGCCGGAACCTACGAGCAGTACTTC.

The genes are TRBV5-4 and TRBJ2-1, with 7 bases that match TRBD2. The junction had 8 bases not matched to a gene; V was cut back by 4 bases and J by 7 bases. Germline CDR1 and CDR2: SGHNT and YYREEE (reference sequence). The CDR3 is 14 amino acids. The CDR3 coding sequence is TGTGCCAGCAGCCGAGGAGGGGAGGGGAATGAGCAGTTCTTC. This gives the protein CASSRGGEGNEQFF.

This chain uses TRBV6-1 with TRBJ1-6; 9 nucleotides align to TRBD1. Unmatched junction bases numbered 3, after V lost 6 bases and J lost 6 bases. This CDR3 has 14 amino acids. Germline V gene data show CDR1 as MNHNS and CDR2 as SASEGT. The CDR3 protein is CASRMDRGNSPLHF. CDR3 nucleotides: TGTGCCAGCAGAATGGACAGGGGTAATTCACCCCTCCACTTT.

The gene calls are TRBV2 and TRBJ2-7; a weak D match, TRBD1 (5 bases). In germline, CDR1 is SNHLY, CDR2 FYNNEI. V was pared by 3 bases and J by 3 bases, with 12 bases between. This CDR3 is 14 amino acids long. CDR3 amino acids: CASSDPRQSYEQYF. The CDR3 coding sequence is TGTGCCAGCAGTGATCCGAGACAGAGCTACGAGCAGTACTTC.

The V call is TRBV19, the J call TRBJ1-5; 7 nucleotides agree with TRBD1. The CDR3 consists of 14 residues. V lost 6 bases to trimming and J lost 6 bases; unmatched junction nucleotides: 8. The germline V gene encodes CDR1 LNHDA and CDR2 SQIVND (reference sequence). CDR3: CASSDRQGPQPQHF. The DNA of the CDR3 is TGTGCCAGTAGCGACCGACAGGGTCCTCAGCCCCAGCATTTT.

The V and J genes are TRBV6-1 and TRBJ2-7, with TRBD1 identical over 8 bases. This CDR3 has 15 amino acids. V shed 6 bases and J 0 bases; nucleotides not matched to a gene: 7. The germline CDR1 and CDR2 sequences are MNHNS and SASEGT. CDR3 sequence reads: CASRRSGTGSYEQYF. The CDR3 DNA reads TGTGCCAGCAGGCGATCCGGGACAGGCTCCTACGAGCAGTACTTC.

The chain carries TRBV5-1 and TRBJ2-7, with TRBD2 matching over 13 bases. This CDR3 comprises 16 residues. Germline assignment: CDR1 SGHRS and CDR2 YFSETQ. J lost 6 bases, V lost 4 bases, and 10 bases had no gene match. The DNA for the CDR3 is TGCGCCAGCAGCGTCGACGGGACTAGCGGGACCATCGAGCAGTACTTC. This encodes CASSVDGTSGTIEQYF.

The chain joins TRBV7-3 to TRBJ1-2; tentative D call: TRBD1 (6 bases). This CDR3 has 16 residues. Trimming pared 5 bases from V and 5 bases from J, leaving 21 bases between. Per germline, CDR1 SGHTA and CDR2 FQGTGA. This CDR3 reads CASSLQGPPMEYGYTF. In nucleotides, the CDR3 is TGTGCCAGCAGCCTCCAGGGGCCCCCAATGGAGTATGGCTACACCTTC.

This clone appeared a single time. V usage is TRBV7-8 and J usage is TRBJ1-1; 9 nucleotides line up with TRBD1. Trimming removed 5 bases from V and 5 bases from J; junction bases left unmatched: 18. Germline V gives CDR1 SGHVS, CDR2 FQNEAQ. There are 18 residues in the CDR3. CDR3 loop: CASSPRSGTGYLRTEAFF. CDR3 DNA sequence: TGTGCCAGCAGCCCGCGAAGTGGGACAGGGTATTTGCGGACTGAAGCTTTCTTT.

This CDR3 is CASSLGGQTYGYTF. In DNA, the CDR3 is TGTGCCAGCAGCTTAGGGGGACAGACCTATGGCTACACCTTC. This rearrangement joins TRBV7-2 to TRBJ1-2; TRBD1 matches 7 bases. This CDR3 is built from 14 residues. Germline CDR1 SGHTA, CDR2 FQGNSA. The V and J ends lost 1 base and 4 bases, in that order; junction bases with no gene match: 3.

CDR3 amino acids: CASSLGSEQFF. The CDR3 bases are TGCGCCAGCAGCCTAGGGTCGGAGCAGTTCTTC. V and J are TRBV5-1 and TRBJ2-1; no definite D call. With 4 bases removed from V and 10 bases from J, the gap between germline ends came to 9 bases. The CDR3 has 11 amino acids. CDR1 SGHRS and CDR2 YFSETQ come from the germline V gene.

The chain employs TRBV18 and TRBJ2-7; 7 bases fit TRBD2. With V trimmed by 5 bases and J by 2 bases, 3 bases remained unmatched. Germline loops: CDR1 KGHSH, CDR2 LQKENI. There are 13 residues in the CDR3. CDR3: CASSTGLPYEQYF. Here the CDR3 DNA reads TGTGCCAGCTCAACGGGACTACCCTACGAGCAGTACTTC. Full variable domain (remainder filled in from reference TRBV18 and TRBJ2-7): NAGVMQNPRHLVRRRGQEARLRCSPMKGHSHVYWYRQLPEEGLKFMVYLQKENIIDESGMPKERFSAEFPKEGPSILRIQQVVRGDSAAYFCASSTGLPYEQYFGPGTRLTVT.

A few counts support this clone. The chain uses TRBV6-5 and TRBJ2-1; possibly TRBD2 for D (7 bases). CDR3 size: 16 residues. Germline CDR1 reads MNHEY; CDR2 reads SVGAGI. The ends were cut back, 0 bases at V and 2 bases at J, with 11 bases in the middle. The CDR3 DNA follows: TGTGCCAGCAGTTACTCGCGGGGGCAGCCCTACAATGAGCAGTTCTTC. Translated, it gives CASSYSRGQPYNEQFF.

The chain links TRBV7-3 to TRBJ1-2; D might be TRBD1 (5 bases). CDR1 SGHTA and CDR2 FQGTGA come from the germline V gene. V lost 5 bases, J lost 14 bases, and 15 bases lay in between. The length of the CDR3 is 11 residues. CDR3 DNA: TGTGCCAGCAGCAACTCCGGGACGTTGACCTTC. As protein: CASSNSGTLTF.

The chain links TRBV30 to TRBJ2-5; the D is unclear. V was shortened by 4 bases and J by 3 bases, with 9 bases between the two germline ends. The CDR3 is 12 amino acids. CDR1 is GTSNPN and CDR2 is SVGIG in the germline V gene (reference sequence). This CDR3 is CAWMQIKETQYF. The CDR3 DNA reads as TGTGCCTGGATGCAGATTAAAGAGACCCAGTACTTC.

The gene calls are TRBV7-3 and TRBJ2-1; D remains ambiguous. Germline loops: CDR1 SGHTA, CDR2 FQGTGA. The CDR3 contains 15 residues. V gave up 5 bases and J gave up 7 bases, with 18 bases separating them. In DNA form, the CDR3 reads TGTGCCAGCAGCCCTCGGGCTAGTACAGTAAATGAGCAGTTCTTC. It encodes CASSPRASTVNEQFF.

The chain recombines TRBV5-4 with TRBJ1-2; 9 bases agree with TRBD1. The CDR3 has 17 amino acids. CDR1 is SGHNT, CDR2 YYREEE, per germline (reference sequence). With 5 bases clipped from V and 2 bases from J, the junction kept 13 bases outside the gene matches. This CDR3 reads CASSLESGQGLNYGYTF. CDR3 coding DNA: TGTGCCAGCAGTCTAGAGTCAGGACAGGGGTTAAACTATGGCTACACCTTC.

This chain links TRBV10-3 with TRBJ2-7; 13 bases map to TRBD2. V shed 7 bases and J 5 bases; nucleotides not matched to a gene: 8. CDR3 size: 15 residues. CDR1 ENHRY and CDR2 SYGVKD come from the germline V gene. CDR3 nucleotides: TGTGCCATCAACACACTAGCGGGAGGGCCCCACGAGCAGTACTTC. Translation: CAINTLAGGPHEQYF.

Regarding this clone: At one end, the junction sequence differs from germline, possibly due to a read error. V is TRBV6-5 and J is TRBJ1-3; D not certain. Looked up from germline, CDR1 is MNHEY and CDR2 is SVGAGI. This CDR3 is 12 amino acids long. This CDR3 is CASSEASSGGNF. The CDR3 region has the DNA TGTGCCAGCAGTGAAGCGTCGTCCGGTGGGAATTTT.

V is TRBV6-5 and J is TRBJ2-1; 7 bases fit TRBD2. J gave up 8 bases and V 6 bases, and 10 bases lay outside the gene matches. Germline CDR1 MNHEY, CDR2 SVGAGI. The length of the CDR3 is 14 residues. CDR3 loop: CASRRDYDGDEQFF. Here the CDR3 DNA reads TGTGCCAGCAGACGGGACTACGACGGGGATGAGCAGTTCTTC.

The chain combines TRBV5-1 with TRBJ2-7; D call uncertain. Germline V lookup: CDR1 SGHRS, CDR2 YFSETQ. V was cut by 0 bases and J by 0 bases, with 16 bases left in between. The CDR3 covers 17 residues. In DNA, the CDR3 is TGCGCCAGCAGCTTGGCCTACGACCCCGGATACTCCTACGAGCAGTACTTC. Its protein is CASSLAYDPGYSYEQYF.

This clone has a handful of counts. The chain recombines TRBV9 with TRBJ2-2, with unresolved D. Trimming took off 6 bases at V and 1 base at J, with 10 bases between the two ends. The CDR3 sequence is 14 residues long. Germline V lookup: CDR1 SGDLS, CDR2 YYNGEE. The CDR3 loop is CASNSQGNTGELFF. CDR3 DNA sequence: TGTGCCAGCAACTCACAAGGGAACACCGGGGAGCTGTTTTTT.

The V gene is TRBV25-1, the J gene TRBJ2-7; TRBD1 is a possible D gene (6 bases). The CDR3 spans 15 residues. Between the trimmed V and J ends, which lost 1 base and 2 bases, there was a span of 12 bases. The germline V gene has CDR1 MGHDK and CDR2 SYGVNS. The CDR3 sequence: CASSELRAGAYEQYF. CDR3 sequence (DNA): TGTGCCAGCAGTGAATTGAGGGCAGGGGCCTACGAGCAGTACTTC.

V usage is TRBV19 and J usage is TRBJ2-1; 12 bases agree with TRBD2. The CDR3 covers 16 residues. CDR1 is LNHDA and CDR2 is SQIVND in the germline V gene (reference sequence). V was clipped by 0 bases and J by 9 bases; unmatched bases: 6. This CDR3 is CASSIDLAGGLGEQFF. Here the CDR3 DNA reads TGTGCCAGTAGTATAGATCTAGCGGGAGGGCTGGGTGAGCAGTTCTTC.

This clone came up once. The CDR3 sequence: CASTRTGSEPQHF. The CDR3 DNA reads TGTGCCAGTACCCGGACAGGGAGTGAGCCCCAGCATTTT. The chain couples TRBV19 to TRBJ1-5; 8 bases are a match to TRBD1. J lost 8 bases, V lost 7 bases, and 7 bases had no gene match. The CDR3 is 13 residues long. Germline-derived CDR1 and CDR2 are LNHDA and SQIVND (reference sequence). Using reference TRBV19 and TRBJ1-5 for the parts outside the CDR3, the full variable domain is DGGITQSPKYLFRKEGQNVTLSCEQNLNHDAMYWYRQDPGQGLRLIYYSQIVNDFQKGDIAEGYSVSREKKESFPLTVTSAQKNPTAFYLCASTRTGSEPQHFGDGTRLSIL.